The entry below gives a single T cell receptor beta chain sequence along with its context. These data come from a study of blood T cell repertoires in COVID-19. CDR3 length: 14 amino acids. In germline, CDR1 is ENHRY, CDR2 SYGVKD. J gave up 3 bases and V 4 bases, and 4 bases lay outside the gene matches. Under the authors' procedure: Estimates of nucleated cell counts were drawn from the amplification of reference gene primers. The protocol was immunoSEQ multiplex PCR, while the TCRdb copy is restricted to in-frame clones and leaves out a portion. D and trimming come from the DNA, and the V and J calls and clone size come from that table. Among around 69,000 clones listed, 75% to 90% were seen once.

The V call is TRBV10-3, the J call TRBJ2-3, with 7 bases that match TRBD2. The source material was peripheral blood. This TCR was sampled from a woman in her forties or fifties with active COVID-19. CDR3 sequence (DNA): TGTGCCATCAGTGTTGGGAGGGAAACAGATACGCAGTATTTT. Translation gives CAISVGRETDTQYF.